This TCR beta chain was sequenced in a study of beta chain features in type 1 diabetes. Study details: Age, gender and cell yields were alike across patients and healthy donors. The number of sorted cells examined across all samples was under 130,000,000. Study-level results: In patients and controls equally, PCR might favor templates that are shorter.

The sample holds a few counts of this clone. Its target is unknown. Isolated RNA was reverse transcribed in full, so expressed TCRB transcripts were sequenced. About 3.7 million reads per sample were averaged for naive, central memory and regulatory samples. Here immunoSEQ multiplex PCR was the method, and the copy in TCRdb shows in-frame clones only, minus some. Of about 230,000 clones listed, 9% to 10% are singletons. Germline CDR1 reads SGHNT; CDR2 reads YYREEE (reference sequence). The V and J ends lost 4 bases and 0 bases, in that order; junction bases with no gene match: 5. The CDR3 length is 16 residues.

Sample: naive CD4+ T cells from blood. The receptor was derived from a woman aged 18-29 years in good health. The J gene is TRBJ2-2, the V gene TRBV5-4; 8 positions agree with TRBD2. DNA of the CDR3: TGTGCCAGCAGCCGGGCGACTAGCGCGAACACCGGGGAGCTGTTTTTT. It yields the protein CASSRATSANTGELFF.